These 21 T cell receptor beta chains share one sample of origin, sequenced in a study of blood T cell repertoires in COVID-19. Here immunoSEQ multiplex PCR was the method, and the copy in TCRdb shows in-frame clones only, minus some. The sample has around 250,000 clones; less than 90% are singletons. Sequencing was done on a sample of peripheral blood. The origin of the receptors is a man in his 60s with acute or convalescent COVID-19.

This clone appeared a few times. The chain combines TRBV3-1 (or the pseudogene TRBV3-2) with TRBJ2-7; D ambiguous. The V end lost 1 base, the J end lost 0 bases, and 10 bases lay between the germline ends. Germline-derived CDR1 and CDR2 are LGHDT and YNNKEL (reference sequence). The CDR3 loop spans 15 amino acids. Here the CDR3 reads CASSQVLTPSYEQYF. The DNA for the CDR3 is TGTGCCAGCAGCCAAGTTCTTACACCCTCCTACGAGCAGTACTTC.

The J gene is TRBJ2-4, the V gene TRBV19; 8 bases align to TRBD2. This CDR3 has 15 amino acids. The germline V gene encodes CDR1 LNHDA and CDR2 SQIVND (reference sequence). Trimming took 5 bases from V and 1 from J; bases not matched to a gene: 4. CDR3 in DNA: TGTGCCAGTAGTCACGGGGGGGAGGCCAAAAACATTCAGTACTTC. The encoded protein is CASSHGGEAKNIQYF.

The rearrangement uses TRBV5-1 and TRBJ2-3; perhaps TRBD1 as D (6 bases). CDR3 length: 15 amino acids. The V end lost 5 bases, the J end lost 3 bases, and 16 bases lay between the germline ends. The V gene's germline CDR1 is SGHRS and CDR2 YFSETQ. As DNA, the CDR3 is TGCGCCAGCAGATTTGGATGGCAGGGGACAGATACGCAGTATTTT. Protein sequence: CASRFGWQGTDTQYF.

V is TRBV6-5 and J is TRBJ2-1, with 12 bases lining up with TRBD2. This CDR3 spans 15 amino acids. Germline V gene sequence: CDR1 MNHEY, CDR2 SVGAGI. The junction had 6 bases not matched to a gene; V was cut back by 6 bases and J by 6 bases. CDR3 coding DNA: TGTGCCAGCAGCCAGACTAGCGGGAGAAGCAATGAGCAGTTCTTC. Amino acid sequence: CASSQTSGRSNEQFF.

The rearrangement links TRBV20-1 to TRBJ1-4; the match to TRBD1 covers 8 bases. CDR3 length: 14 residues. With V trimmed by 3 bases and J by 9 bases, 9 bases remained unmatched. CDR1 is DFQATT, CDR2 SNEGSKA, per germline (reference sequence). CDR3 in amino acids: CSASEDREGQKLFF. CDR3 sequence (DNA): TGCAGTGCTAGTGAGGACAGGGAAGGACAAAAACTGTTTTTT.

The chain links TRBV10-3 to TRBJ2-1; 10 positions agree with TRBD2. The junction had 8 bases not matched to a gene; V was cut back by 0 bases and J by 6 bases. The germline V gene has CDR1 ENHRY and CDR2 SYGVKD. The CDR3 has 17 residues. The CDR3 nucleotides are TGTGCCATCAGTGAGTCGACCAGCGGGAGGGCAGGCAATGAGCAGTTCTTC. It encodes CAISESTSGRAGNEQFF.

The chain combines TRBV27 with TRBJ2-5; D is perhaps TRBD2 (6 bases). The CDR3 has 13 residues. CDR1 and CDR2 (germline): MNHEY, SMNVEV (reference sequence). The V end was cut by 3 bases, the J end by 4 bases, with 9 bases between. In nucleotides, the CDR3 is TGTGCCAGCAGTTTGCGGAGGGGAGAGACCCAGTACTTC. Translated, it gives CASSLRRGETQYF.

This clone has just one count. V usage is TRBV4-1 and J usage is TRBJ1-5; perhaps TRBD1 as D (5 bases). Deletions cut 0 bases from V and 5 bases from J, with 17 bases between. The germline V gene has CDR1 MGHRA and CDR2 YSYEKL. This CDR3 region has 17 residues. CDR3 loop: CASSQEAWGTGDQPQHF. In DNA, the CDR3 is TGCGCCAGCAGCCAAGAAGCTTGGGGCACGGGGGATCAGCCCCAGCATTTT.

The V gene is TRBV27, the J gene TRBJ2-2, with TRBD2 as a possible D gene (6 bases). Germline V gene data show CDR1 as MNHEY and CDR2 as SMNVEV (reference sequence). V dropped 1 base and J dropped 4 bases, with 7 bases sitting between them. This CDR3 has 14 residues. In nucleotides, the CDR3 is TGTGCCAGCAGTTTATACGGGGGCACCGGGGAGCTGTTTTTT. As protein: CASSLYGGTGELFF.

This clone showed up just a few times. The J gene is TRBJ1-5, the V gene TRBV5-3; possibly TRBD1 for D (6 bases). TRBV5-3 carries the ORF label, with uncertain function. This CDR3 has 17 residues. V was cut by 4 bases and J by 5 bases, with 22 bases left in between. CDR3 bases: TGTGCCAGAAGCGCCCTAAACCAACGACAGGCGGATCAGCCCCAGCATTTT. It codes for CARSALNQRQADQPQHF.

V usage is TRBV6-5 and J usage is TRBJ2-7; the match to TRBD1 covers 8 bases. Germline V gives CDR1 MNHEY, CDR2 SVGAGI. V shed 0 bases, J shed 2 bases, and the junction held 3 bases outside the gene matches. The CDR3 totals 15 residues. The CDR3 spells CASSYSAGQAYEQYF. Here the CDR3 DNA reads TGTGCCAGCAGTTACTCGGCGGGACAGGCCTACGAGCAGTACTTC.

The V and J genes are TRBV6-1 and TRBJ1-2; D remains unclear. The CDR3 contains 14 residues. Between the trimmed V and J ends, which lost 3 bases and 5 bases, there was a span of 13 bases. CDR1 and CDR2 (germline): MNHNS, SASEGT. This chain's CDR3 is CASSDRRSTYGYTF. The CDR3, as DNA: TGTGCCAGCAGTGATCGGCGGTCTACGTATGGCTACACCTTC.

The chain combines TRBV3-1 (or the pseudogene TRBV3-2) with TRBJ2-2; tentative D call: TRBD1 (6 bases). This CDR3 has 14 residues. V was clipped by 7 bases and J by 5 bases, with 14 bases between them. The germline CDR1 and CDR2 sequences are LGHDT and YNNKEL (reference sequence). The chain's CDR3 is CASTETGSTGELFF. The CDR3 coding sequence is TGTGCCAGCACGGAAACAGGGAGTACCGGGGAGCTGTTTTTT.

The genes are TRBV7-2 and TRBJ1-2, with 7 positions matching TRBD1. V dropped 1 base and J dropped 4; count of bases not matched to a gene: 6. Germline CDR1 and CDR2: SGHTA and FQGNSA. The CDR3 extends over 15 amino acids. CDR3 in amino acids: CASSLDRDRPYGYTF. The DNA of the CDR3 is TGTGCCAGCAGCTTAGACCGGGACAGACCCTATGGCTACACCTTC.

The chain recombines TRBV15 with TRBJ1-1; maybe TRBD1 (5 bases). Trimming left V 0 bases short and J 0 bases short, with 14 bases between. Germline V lookup: CDR1 LNHNV, CDR2 YYDKDF (reference sequence). This CDR3 contains 17 residues. As DNA, the CDR3 is TGTGCCACCAGCAGAGATAAGGGACTAGGGTTGAACACTGAAGCTTTCTTT. This sequence encodes CATSRDKGLGLNTEAFF.

The chain uses TRBV27 and TRBJ2-1; TRBD1 aligns across 9 bases. V lost 8 bases, J lost 2 bases, and 4 bases stayed unmatched. The CDR3 consists of 14 residues. CDR1 and CDR2 from the germline V gene are MNHEY and SMNVEV (reference sequence). CDR3: CASWGDRAYNEQFF. CDR3 nucleotide sequence: TGTGCCAGCTGGGGGGACAGGGCCTACAATGAGCAGTTCTTC.

This clone was observed a single time. The V call is TRBV6-2 or TRBV6-3, the J call TRBJ1-2; D gene ambiguous. This CDR3 spans 14 amino acids. V shed 0 bases and J shed 4 bases, with 9 bases lying between them. Germline values: CDR1 MNHEY, CDR2 SVGEGT. The CDR3 DNA reads as TGTGCCAGCAGTTACTCGAGGGCAGCCTATGGCTACACCTTC. Protein product: CASSYSRAAYGYTF.

The V call is TRBV12-3 or TRBV12-4, the J call TRBJ2-7, with D unresolved. Trimming removed 3 bases from V and 3 bases from J, with 6 bases in between. CDR3 length equals 12 residues. The CDR3 sequence: CASSFRVYEQYF. CDR3 DNA: TGTGCCAGCAGTTTCCGAGTCTACGAGCAGTACTTC.

The V gene is TRBV19, the J gene TRBJ2-7; 8 bases line up with TRBD1. V shed 5 bases, J shed 6 bases, and the junction held 9 bases outside the gene matches. There are 14 residues in the CDR3. The germline gives CDR1 LNHDA, CDR2 SQIVND (reference sequence). The CDR3 DNA follows: TGTGCCAGTAGTCCTCGGACAGGGCGGGGCGAGCAGTACTTC. Translated: CASSPRTGRGEQYF.

In its sample, this clone was seen a few times. As DNA, the CDR3 is TGTGCCAGCAGCTTAGATGGATGGGGACAAGGGTTCTCCTACGAGCAGTACTTC. Protein sequence: CASSLDGWGQGFSYEQYF. The chain couples TRBV11-3 to TRBJ2-7; possible D gene TRBD1, 6 bases. Looked up from germline, CDR1 is SGHNT and CDR2 is YENEEA. CDR3 length equals 18 residues. V was clipped by 0 bases and J by 0 bases, with 18 bases between them.

The chain recombines TRBV5-8 with TRBJ2-7; 7 nucleotides match TRBD1. Germline lookup yields CDR1 SGHTS and CDR2 YDEGEE. The J segment lost 2 bases and the V segment lost 5 bases, leaving 4 bases of the junction unmatched. The CDR3 length is 13 residues. The CDR3 DNA follows: TGTGCCAGCAGTAACGGGACAGCCTACGAGCAGTACTTC. This codes for CASSNGTAYEQYF.